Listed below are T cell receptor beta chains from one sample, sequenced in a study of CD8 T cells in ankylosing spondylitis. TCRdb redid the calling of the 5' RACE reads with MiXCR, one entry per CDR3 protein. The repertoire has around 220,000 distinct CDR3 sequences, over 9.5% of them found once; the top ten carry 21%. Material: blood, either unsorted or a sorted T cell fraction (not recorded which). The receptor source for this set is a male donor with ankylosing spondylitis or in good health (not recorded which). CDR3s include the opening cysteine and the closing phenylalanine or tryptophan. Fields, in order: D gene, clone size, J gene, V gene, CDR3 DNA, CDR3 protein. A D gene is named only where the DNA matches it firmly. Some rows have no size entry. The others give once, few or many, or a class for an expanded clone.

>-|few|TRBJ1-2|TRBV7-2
TGTGCCAGCAGCTCGAACTACTATGGCTACACCTTC
CASSSNYYGYTF
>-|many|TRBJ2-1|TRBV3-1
TGTGCCAGCCGGGAAAGTCTTCTAGCTAGGAATGAGCAGTTCTTC
CASRESLLARNEQFF
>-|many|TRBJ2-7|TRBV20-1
TGCAGTGCTAGAGATCCGGCGGGATCCTACGAGCAGTACTTC
CSARDPAGSYEQYF
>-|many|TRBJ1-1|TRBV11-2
TGTGCCAGCAGCTTAGCCACCCCGGGCACTGAAGCTTTCTTT
CASSLATPGTEAFF
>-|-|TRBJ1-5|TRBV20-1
TGCAGTGCTAACCCCTCCCGGGGGCAGCGCAATCAGCCCCAGCATTTT
CSANPSRGQRNQPQHF
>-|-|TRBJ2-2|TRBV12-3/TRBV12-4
TGTGCCAGCACCCAGGAGGGGGTCGGGGAGCTGTTTTTT
CASTQEGVGELFF
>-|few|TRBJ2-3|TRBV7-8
TGTGCCAGCAGCCCAGGGCGGACAGATTCTCCCATTTTT
CASSPGRTDSPIF
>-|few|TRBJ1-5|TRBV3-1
TGTGCCAGCAGCCAAGATCGGAGGGTAGAGCCCCAGCATTTT
CASSQDRRVEPQHF
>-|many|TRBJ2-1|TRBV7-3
TGTGCCAGCAGCCTCCAGACAGGGCGGGACGAGCAGTTCTTC
CASSLQTGRDEQFF
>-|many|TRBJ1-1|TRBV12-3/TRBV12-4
TGTGCCAGCAGTCCAGGGTTAGGAACTGAAGCTTTCTTT
CASSPGLGTEAFF
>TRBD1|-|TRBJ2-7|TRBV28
TGTGCCAGCAGTTTCCCGTTGCAGGGGGCAGGGGAGCAGTACTTC
CASSFPLQGAGEQYF
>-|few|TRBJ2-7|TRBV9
TGTGCCAGCAGCGTAGCGGACGGGACACACTACGAGCAGTACTTC
CASSVADGTHYEQYF
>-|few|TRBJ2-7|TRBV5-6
TGTGCCAGCAGCTTTGATTCGGGCAGAGAGTACGAGCAGTACTTC
CASSFDSGREYEQYF
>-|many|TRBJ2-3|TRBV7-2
TGTGCCAGCACCCGGGACTTTTCGGATACGCAGTATTTT
CASTRDFSDTQYF
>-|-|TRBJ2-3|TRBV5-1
TGCGCCGGCAGCTTGGAGGGGTCGGGCACAGATACGCAGTATTTT
CAGSLEGSGTDTQYF
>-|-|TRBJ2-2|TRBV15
TGTGCCACCAGCAGAGATTGGGGGCAGAACACCGGGGAGCTGTTTTTT
CATSRDWGQNTGELFF
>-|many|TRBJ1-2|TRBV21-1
TGTGCCAGCCCGGACAGGGGGAATGGCTACACCTTC
CASPDRGNGYTF
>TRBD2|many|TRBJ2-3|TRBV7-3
TGTGCCAGCAGCTTAAGCCCCAGGACTAGCGGGGGAGCGAGTAGCACAGATACGCAGTATTTT
CASSLSPRTSGGASSTDTQYF
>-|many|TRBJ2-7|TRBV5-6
TGTGCCAGCAGCTTGAGGGGGTTATCCTCCTACGAGCAGTACTTC
CASSLRGLSSYEQYF
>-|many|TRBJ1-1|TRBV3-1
TGTGCCAGCAGCCAAGCTCTTACGACGGGGAGCACTGAAGCTTTCTTT
CASSQALTTGSTEAFF
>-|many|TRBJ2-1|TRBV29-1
TGTACAAGTTGGGCCTACAATGAGCAGTTCTTC
CTSWAYNEQFF
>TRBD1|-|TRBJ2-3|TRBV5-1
TGCGCCAGCAGCCCCGGGACAGGGAGCCCTAGCACAGTTACGCAGTATTTT
CASSPGTGSPSTVTQYF
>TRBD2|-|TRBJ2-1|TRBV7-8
TGTGCCAGCAGCTTAGGGGCTAGCGGGGCCCATGAGCAGTTCTTC
CASSLGASGAHEQFF
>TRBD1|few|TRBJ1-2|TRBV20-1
TGCAGTGCGGATGCCGGACAGGGAGGATACTATGGCTACACCTTC
CSADAGQGGYYGYTF
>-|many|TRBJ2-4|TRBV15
TGTGCCACCAGCGAAGCCAAAAACATTCAGTACTTC
CATSEAKNIQYF
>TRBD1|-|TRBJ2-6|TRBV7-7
TGTGCTATTGGGACAGCGAGCTCTGGGGCCAACGTCCTGACTTTC
CAIGTASSGANVLTF